The T cell receptor beta chain under discussion was sequenced for a study of blood T cells in healthy people across ages. PCR was performed a second time for about 6 to 12 cycles using a sample-barcoded 5' primer and a J-beta primer mix. MiXCR was run by TCRdb on the 5' RACE reads, yielding one entry per CDR3 protein. The sample has 800,000 or so distinct CDR3 sequences, 62% seen once. This TCR came from a man under 40 in good health. Input material: blood.

This CDR3 reads CASSQISGRNTDTQYF. The CDR3 DNA follows: TGTGCCAGCAGCCAGATTAGCGGGAGAAACACAGATACGCAGTATTTT. This rearrangement joins TRBV3-1 to TRBJ2-3; 9 nucleotides align to TRBD2. The germline V gene has CDR1 LGHDT and CDR2 YNNKEL (reference sequence). CDR3 length equals 16 residues. The trim removed 3 bases at V and 2 bases at J, leaving 6 bases unmatched.